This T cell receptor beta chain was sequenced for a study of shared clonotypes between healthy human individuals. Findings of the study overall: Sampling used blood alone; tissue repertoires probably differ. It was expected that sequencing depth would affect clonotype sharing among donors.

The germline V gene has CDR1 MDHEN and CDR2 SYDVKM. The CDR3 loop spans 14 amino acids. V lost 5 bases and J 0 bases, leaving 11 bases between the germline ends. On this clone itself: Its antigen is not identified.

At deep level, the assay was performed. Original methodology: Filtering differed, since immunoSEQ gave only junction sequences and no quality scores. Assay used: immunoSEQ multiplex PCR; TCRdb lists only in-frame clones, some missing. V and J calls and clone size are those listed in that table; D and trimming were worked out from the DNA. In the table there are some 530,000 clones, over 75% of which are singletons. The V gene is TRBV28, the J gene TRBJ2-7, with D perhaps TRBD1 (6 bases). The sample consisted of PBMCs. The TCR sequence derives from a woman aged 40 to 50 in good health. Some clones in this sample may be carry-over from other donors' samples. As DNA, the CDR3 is TGTGCCAGCAGTGGATCAGGGGCCTCCTACGAGCAGTACTTC. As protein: CASSGSGASYEQYF.